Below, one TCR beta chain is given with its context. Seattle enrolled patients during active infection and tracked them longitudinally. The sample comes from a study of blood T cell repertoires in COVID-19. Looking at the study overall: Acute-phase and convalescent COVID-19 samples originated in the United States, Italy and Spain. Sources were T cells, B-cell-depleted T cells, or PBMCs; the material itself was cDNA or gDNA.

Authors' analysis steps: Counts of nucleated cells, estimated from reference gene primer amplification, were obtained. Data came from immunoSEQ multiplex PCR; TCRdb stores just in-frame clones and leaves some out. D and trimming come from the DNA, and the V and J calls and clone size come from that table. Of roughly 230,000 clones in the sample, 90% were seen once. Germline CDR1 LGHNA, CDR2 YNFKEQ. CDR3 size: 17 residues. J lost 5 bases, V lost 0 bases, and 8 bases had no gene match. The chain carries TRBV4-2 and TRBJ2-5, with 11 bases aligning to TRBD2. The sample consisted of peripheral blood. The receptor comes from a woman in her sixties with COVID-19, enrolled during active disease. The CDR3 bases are TGTGCCAGCAGCCAAGAAGGAGTAGCGGGGGGGCGGGAGACCCAGTACTTC. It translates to CASSQEGVAGGRETQYF.